The 25 T cell receptor beta chains listed next were all sequenced from one sample in a study of T cells in Graves' hyperthyroidism and ophthalmopathy. TCR beta CDR3 regions were amplified from RNA transcripts. Researchers ran a first-round RT-PCR on the TCR CDR3 using the HTBI primer set. TCRdb independently ran MiXCR on the multiplex PCR reads; one entry per CDR3 protein. This sample has about 210,000 distinct CDR3 sequences, with 15% to 20% found just once. The source material was blood. These receptors were obtained from a man aged 45-65 years with Graves' hyperthyroidism.

A few counts support this clonotype. This chain links TRBV2 with TRBJ1-5, with D possibly TRBD1 on 5 matching bases. The CDR3 runs to 13 residues. From germline, CDR1 is SNHLY and CDR2 FYNNEI. V was shortened by 7 bases and J by 4 bases, with 11 bases between the two germline ends. CDR3 sequence: CASTGTRNQPQHF. The CDR3 DNA reads as TGTGCCAGCACCGGGACTCGAAATCAGCCCCAGCATTTT.

This clonotype was detected many times. This chain joins TRBV6-1 and TRBJ1-5; perhaps TRBD1 as D (6 bases). Germline values: CDR1 MNHNS, CDR2 SASEGT. This CDR3 is 15 amino acids long. Trimming left V 5 bases short and J 5 bases short, with 16 bases between. The CDR3 sequence is CASSPRTAADQPQHF. For the CDR3, the DNA is TGTGCCAGCAGTCCTCGGACAGCCGCGGATCAGCCCCAGCATTTT.

The chain is built from TRBV5-5 and TRBJ1-4, with D uncertain. CDR1 is SGHKS and CDR2 is YYEKEE in the germline V gene (reference sequence). The CDR3 loop spans 13 amino acids. The germline V and J ends were trimmed by 4 bases and 4 bases, with 8 bases remaining between them. The CDR3 DNA follows: TGTGCCAGCAGCCCATGGATTAATGAAAAACTGTTTTTT. Encoded protein: CASSPWINEKLFF.

This clonotype was recorded at least ten times. The chain combines TRBV11-1 with TRBJ2-7; D may be TRBD2 (6 bases). This CDR3 spans 13 amino acids. CDR1 and CDR2 from the germline V gene are SGHAT and FQDESV (reference sequence). V dropped 4 bases and J dropped 7 bases, with 14 bases sitting between them. The CDR3 protein is CASSSRDGGEQYF. In DNA form, the CDR3 reads TGTGCCAGCAGCTCGAGGGACGGAGGGGAGCAGTACTTC. The full variable domain, its missing parts supplied by reference TRBV11-1 and TRBJ2-7, is EAEVAQSPRYKITEKSQAVAFWCDPISGHATLYWYRQILGQGPELLVQFQDESVVDDSQLPKDRFSAERLKGVDSTLKIQPAELGDSAMYLCASSSRDGGEQYFGPGTRLTVT.

This clonotype appeared a few times. The V call is TRBV5-1, the J call TRBJ2-5, with 10 nucleotides matching TRBD2. Germline lookup yields CDR1 SGHRS and CDR2 YFSETQ. The CDR3 runs to 16 residues. V shed 0 bases, J shed 5 bases, and the junction held 7 bases outside the gene matches. CDR3 DNA sequence: TGCGCCAGCAGCTTGGGCCTAGCGGGAGTGGAGGAGACCCAGTACTTC. Its translation is CASSLGLAGVEETQYF.

J is TRBJ2-7 and V is TRBV2; D gene ambiguous. Looked up from germline, CDR1 is SNHLY and CDR2 is FYNNEI. CDR3 length: 13 residues. Trimming cost V 6 bases and J 1 base, with 10 bases left between them. CDR3 sequence: CASSEHSSYEQYF. CDR3 nucleotides: TGTGCCAGCAGCGAGCACAGTTCCTACGAGCAGTACTTC.

This clonotype was observed at least ten times. The chain carries TRBV4-1 and TRBJ2-3; tentative D call: TRBD2 (6 bases). Trimming left V 2 bases short and J 6 bases short, with 18 bases between. This CDR3 region has 16 residues. The germline V gene has CDR1 MGHRA and CDR2 YSYEKL. This chain's CDR3 is CASSQTPVSSADTQYF. The CDR3 DNA follows: TGCGCCAGCAGCCAAACCCCCGTGTCTAGCGCGGATACGCAGTATTTT.

This clonotype has a count of ten or more. The DNA of the CDR3 is TGTGCCAGCAGCCAGACAGGGTCCGGAAACACCATATATTTT. Its protein is CASSQTGSGNTIYF. The chain combines TRBV3-1 with TRBJ1-3; 7 nucleotides align to TRBD1. Germline V CDR1 and CDR2: LGHDT, YNNKEL (reference sequence). The CDR3 is 14 amino acids. J gave up 4 bases and V 3 bases, and 3 bases lay outside the gene matches.

Ten or more counts support this clonotype. The rearrangement uses TRBV20-1 and TRBJ2-7; D possibly corresponds to TRBD2 (6 bases). Trimming removed 2 bases at V and 4 bases at J, with 12 bases between. Germline V lookup: CDR1 DFQATT, CDR2 SNEGSKA (reference sequence). The CDR3 covers 13 residues. The CDR3 region has the DNA TGCAGTGCTAGACTAAAGGGACTTTACGAGCAGTACTTC. Amino acids: CSARLKGLYEQYF.

A few counts support this clonotype. The chain has TRBV20-1 and TRBJ1-2; D perhaps matches TRBD1 (5 bases). The CDR3 spans 12 residues. Per the germline V gene, CDR1 is DFQATT and CDR2 is SNEGSKA (reference sequence). V was clipped by 5 bases and J by 5 bases, with 12 bases between them. CDR3 in DNA: TGCAGTGCTCCGGACCGACAGTATGGCTACACCTTC. This gives the protein CSAPDRQYGYTF.

About this clonotype: The junction departs from germline at one end; a sequencing error may be responsible. This chain links TRBV6-2 or TRBV6-3 with TRBJ2-3; 7 bases are shared with TRBD2. From germline, CDR1 is MNHEY and CDR2 SVGEGT. This CDR3 spans 13 amino acids. The CDR3 spells CVSSRAGVDTQYF. DNA of the CDR3: TGTGTCAGCAGCCGCGCGGGAGTTGATACGCAGTATTTT.

The sample holds many counts of this clonotype. V and J are TRBV5-8 and TRBJ2-1; 11 nucleotides line up with TRBD2. In germline, CDR1 is SGHTS, CDR2 YDEGEE. J gave up 4 bases and V 0 bases, and 3 bases lay outside the gene matches. CDR3 size: 16 residues. CDR3 in amino acids: CASSLGLAGGYNEQFF. The CDR3 DNA follows: TGTGCCAGCAGCTTGGGATTAGCGGGAGGGTACAATGAGCAGTTCTTC.

This clonotype was seen ten or more times. The chain combines TRBV7-9 with TRBJ2-2; D is unclear. This CDR3 is 15 amino acids long. In germline, CDR1 is SEHNR, CDR2 FQNEAQ (reference sequence). V dropped 5 bases and J dropped 3 bases, with 13 bases sitting between them. CDR3 region: CASSPRGGDTGELFF. CDR3 DNA sequence: TGTGCCAGCAGCCCCCGCGGTGGGGACACCGGGGAGCTGTTTTTT.

The rearrangement joins TRBV7-9 to TRBJ1-5; D not resolved. Per the germline V gene, CDR1 is SEHNR and CDR2 is FQNEAQ (reference sequence). The CDR3 runs 13 residues. Trimming stripped 5 bases from V and 7 bases from J, with 12 bases between. This CDR3 is CASSNPGGQPQHF. The CDR3 DNA sequence: TGTGCCAGCAGCAATCCGGGCGGACAGCCCCAGCATTTT.

This chain joins TRBV11-2 and TRBJ2-7; D assignment may be TRBD1 or TRBD2 (6 bases each). The germline V gene has CDR1 SGHAT and CDR2 FQNNGV. V was shortened by 6 bases and J by 3 bases, with 12 bases between the two germline ends. The CDR3 has 13 residues. For the CDR3, the DNA is TGTGCCAGCAGTTCGGGGGCCGACTACGAGCAGTACTTC. This sequence encodes CASSSGADYEQYF.

The chain carries TRBV6-2 or TRBV6-3 and TRBJ2-3; TRBD1 aligns across 9 bases. Germline V lookup: CDR1 MNHEY, CDR2 SVGEGT. The V and J ends lost 2 bases and 9 bases, in that order; junction bases with no gene match: 3. The CDR3 extends over 13 amino acids. The CDR3 reads CASSYTTGGTQYF. CDR3 DNA: TGTGCCAGCAGTTACACGACAGGGGGGACGCAGTATTTT.

In this sample, this clonotype turned up many times. The chain carries TRBV5-1 and TRBJ2-1; D tentatively fits TRBD1 or TRBD2 (5 bases each). Germline CDR1 and CDR2: SGHRS and YFSETQ. The length of the CDR3 is 17 residues. Trimming removed 3 bases from V and 2 bases from J, with 18 bases in between. Here the CDR3 reads CASSYDTGQRAYNEQFF. CDR3 sequence (DNA): TGCGCCAGCAGCTACGACACGGGGCAGAGGGCCTACAATGAGCAGTTCTTC.

This clonotype showed up many times. The chain is built from TRBV3-1 and TRBJ1-1, with D possibly TRBD1 on 6 matching bases. The CDR3 consists of 15 residues. Trimming removed 3 bases at V and 1 base at J, with 12 bases between. The germline V gene encodes CDR1 LGHDT and CDR2 YNNKEL (reference sequence). This CDR3 reads CASSQRQEGNTEAFF. CDR3 coding DNA: TGTGCCAGCAGCCAGAGACAGGAGGGGAACACTGAAGCTTTCTTT.

In this sample, this clonotype turned up many times. The chain carries TRBV6-5 and TRBJ2-7, with D perhaps TRBD2 (6 bases). Per the germline V gene, CDR1 is MNHEY and CDR2 is SVGAGI. Trimming left V 2 bases short and J 4 bases short, with 9 bases between. The CDR3 has 13 residues. The CDR3 DNA reads as TGTGCCAGCAGTTACCTGGGGGGTTACGAGCAGTACTTC. Protein product: CASSYLGGYEQYF.

This clonotype has at least ten counts. This rearrangement joins TRBV12-3 or TRBV12-4 to TRBJ2-1, with 10 bases aligning to TRBD1. This CDR3 has 14 amino acids. The ends lost 3 bases at V and 8 bases at J; junction bases unmatched: 4. This CDR3 is CASSFRTGGDEQFF. In DNA form, the CDR3 reads TGTGCCAGCAGTTTTAGGACAGGGGGGGATGAGCAGTTCTTC.

This clonotype came up many times. The genes are TRBV5-1 and TRBJ2-1; D ambiguous. The V end lost 0 bases, the J end lost 6 bases, and 10 bases lay between the germline ends. The CDR3 totals 14 residues. Germline CDR1 reads SGHRS; CDR2 reads YFSETQ. Here the CDR3 DNA reads TGCGCCAGCAGCTTGGCGGGTTGGCTCAATGAGCAGTTCTTC. The encoded protein is CASSLAGWLNEQFF.

The table lists this clonotype with a few counts. CDR3 amino acids: CASSPPGQYTGELFF. The CDR3 DNA follows: TGTGCCAGCAGCCCCCCGGGACAGTACACCGGGGAGCTGTTTTTT. The rearrangement links TRBV9 to TRBJ2-2; 7 bases line up with TRBD1. The CDR3 consists of 15 residues. Germline lookup yields CDR1 SGDLS and CDR2 YYNGEE. The junction had 6 bases not matched to a gene; V was cut back by 4 bases and J by 3 bases.

This chain connects TRBV12-3 or TRBV12-4 to TRBJ1-4; 7 nucleotides match TRBD1. V dropped 4 bases and J dropped 8; count of bases not matched to a gene: 7. This CDR3 region has 14 residues. CDR3 DNA sequence: TGTGCCAGCAGTTCCAGACAGGGATGGGAAAAACTGTTTTTT. This gives the protein CASSSRQGWEKLFF.

Many counts were recorded for this clonotype. This chain connects TRBV11-3 to TRBJ2-1; D may be TRBD1 (5 bases). CDR1 and CDR2 (germline): SGHNT, YENEEA. The V and J ends lost 1 base and 3 bases respectively, with 7 bases between them. The length of the CDR3 is 14 residues. This CDR3 is CASSLGDSYNEQFF. The CDR3 DNA sequence: TGTGCCAGCAGCTTAGGAGACAGCTACAATGAGCAGTTCTTC.

The chain joins TRBV28 to TRBJ1-5, with TRBD1 matching 9 bases. Looked up from germline, CDR1 is MDHEN and CDR2 is SYDVKM. V shed 6 bases, J shed 2 bases, and the junction held 8 bases outside the gene matches. The CDR3 loop spans 16 amino acids. The CDR3 spells CASRGYRGLGNQPQHF. The CDR3 region has the DNA TGTGCCAGCAGAGGATACAGGGGGCTAGGCAATCAGCCCCAGCATTTT.